What follows describes a single T cell receptor (beta chain). These data originate in a study of blood T cell repertoires in COVID-19. Study overall: Some COVID-19 samples were acute and others convalescent; all came from the United States, Italy and Spain.

The study drew participants aged about 18 to 89 years from some 23 US areas. Donors were grouped by their self-reported clinical history. TCRdb's table, derived via immunoSEQ multiplex PCR, lists solely in-frame clones and lacks some. The table includes about 240,000 clones, about nine tenths detected once. The TCR originated in a woman aged 25 to 39 with acute COVID-19. The sample comprised PBMCs or T cells enriched from blood (not recorded which).

The CDR3 DNA reads TGCAGCGCCGGGGAGGGAACTGAAGCTTTCTTT. Its protein product is CSAGEGTEAFF. The rearrangement joins TRBV29-1 to TRBJ1-1; D call uncertain. The CDR3 runs 11 residues. From germline, CDR1 is SQVTM and CDR2 ANQGSEA. The V end was cut by 7 bases, the J end by 5 bases, with 11 bases between. Full variable domain (outside the CDR3, taken from reference TRBV29-1 and TRBJ1-1): SAVISQKPSRDICQRGTSLTIQCQVDSQVTMMFWYRQQPGQSLTLIATANQGSEATYESGFVIDKFPISRPNLTFSTLTVSNMSPEDSSIYLCSAGEGTEAFFGQGTRLTVV.